This record covers a single T cell receptor beta chain. This sample is part of a study of blood T cell repertoires in COVID-19. About the research overall: The origin of the acute and convalescent COVID-19 samples was the United States, Italy and Spain. Sources were T cells, B-cell-depleted T cells, or PBMCs; the material itself was cDNA or gDNA.

Generated by immunoSEQ multiplex PCR, the TCRdb table keeps only in-frame clones and is missing some. The data hold about 190,000 clones, with about 88% observed a single time. V was trimmed by 5 bases and J by 6 bases, leaving 17 bases between them. This CDR3 is 16 amino acids long. The germline V gene encodes CDR1 SGHTA and CDR2 FQGTGA. The sequenced sample was peripheral blood. The origin of this receptor is a man aged 18 to 30 with active or convalescent COVID-19. V and J are TRBV7-3 and TRBJ1-6, with D possibly matching TRBD1 (6 bases). The CDR3 sequence: CASSPNTTGSNSPLHF. As DNA, the CDR3 is TGTGCCAGCAGCCCAAATACAACAGGGTCTAATTCACCCCTCCACTTT.